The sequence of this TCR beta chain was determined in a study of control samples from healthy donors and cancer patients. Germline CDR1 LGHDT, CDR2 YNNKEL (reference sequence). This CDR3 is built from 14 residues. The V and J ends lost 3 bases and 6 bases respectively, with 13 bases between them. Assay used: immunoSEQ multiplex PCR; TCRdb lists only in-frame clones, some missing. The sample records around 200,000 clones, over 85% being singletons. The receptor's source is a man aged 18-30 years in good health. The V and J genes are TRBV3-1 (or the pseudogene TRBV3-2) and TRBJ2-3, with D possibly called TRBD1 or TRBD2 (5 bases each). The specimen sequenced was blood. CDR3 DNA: TGTGCCAGCAGCCAGGGGGTAGGGGACGATACGCAGTATTTT. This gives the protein CASSQGVGDDTQYF.